These 18 T cell receptor beta chains came from one sample sequenced in a study of T cell responses to AZD1222 COVID-19 vaccine. Measured with immunoSEQ multiplex PCR; TCRdb has only the in-frame clones, and not every one. This table holds 100,000 to 120,000 clones, around 90% found once. The sample consisted of peripheral blood, taken 28 days after the second AZD1222 dose. Source of these receptors: an adult who received the AZD1222 COVID-19 vaccine.

The chain recombines TRBV7-2 with TRBJ1-6, with D perhaps TRBD1 (5 bases). The V gene's germline CDR1 is SGHTA and CDR2 FQGNSA. Trimming took off 2 bases at V and 10 bases at J, with 12 bases between the two ends. The CDR3 is 14 residues long. The CDR3 nucleotides are TGTGCCAGCAGCTTACAGGGCAAGGGCTCACCCCTCCACTTT. As protein: CASSLQGKGSPLHF.

The chain is built from TRBV5-8 and TRBJ2-3; D may be TRBD1 (6 bases). Germline V gene data show CDR1 as SGHTS and CDR2 as YDEGEE. With 4 bases removed from V and 2 bases from J, the gap between germline ends came to 14 bases. The CDR3 is 15 residues long. The CDR3 here is CASSAPGHSTDTQYF. The CDR3 DNA is TGTGCCAGCAGCGCCCCGGGACACTCCACAGATACGCAGTATTTT.

This clone was picked up one time. The chain has TRBV30 and TRBJ2-3; a possible D gene is TRBD1 (5 bases). CDR1 and CDR2 (germline): GTSNPN, SVGIG (reference sequence). The V gene lost 8 bases and the J gene lost 1 base, with 16 bases spanning the gap. The CDR3 has 14 amino acids. The CDR3 spells CAGPPRAGTDTQYF. CDR3 sequence (DNA): TGTGCCGGCCCCCCCAGGGCGGGCACAGATACGCAGTATTTT. The full variable domain, its missing parts supplied by reference TRBV30 and TRBJ2-3, is SQTIHQWPATLVQPVGSPLSLECTVEGTSNPNLYWYRQAAGRGLQLLFYSVGIGQISSEVPQNLSASRPQDRQFILSSKKLLLSDSGFYLCAGPPRAGTDTQYFGPGTRLTVL.

CDR3 DNA: TGTGCCAGCAGCCCCCGGGGGGGCTCGGGTGGCTACACCTTC. Its translation is CASSPRGGSGGYTF. The V call is TRBV13, the J call TRBJ1-2; tentatively, D is TRBD1 (6 bases). The CDR3 spans 14 residues. Trimming left V 5 bases short and J 7 bases short, with 17 bases between. Per the germline V gene, CDR1 is PRHDT and CDR2 is FYEKMQ (reference sequence). The variable domain in full, completed from reference TRBV13 and TRBJ1-2, reads AAGVIQSPRHLIKEKRETATLKCYPIPRHDTVYWYQQGPGQDPQFLISFYEKMQSDKGSIPDRFSAQQFSDYHSELNMSSLELGDSALYFCASSPRGGSGGYTFGSGTRLTVV.

This chain joins TRBV19 and TRBJ2-7; 9 bases fit TRBD1. Germline CDR1 LNHDA, CDR2 SQIVND (reference sequence). V shed 6 bases and J 4 bases; nucleotides not matched to a gene: 7. CDR3 size: 14 residues. CDR3 in DNA: TGTGCCAGTAGGCCGGGACAGGGTTCATACGAGCAGTACTTC. Translating gives CASRPGQGSYEQYF.

CDR3 DNA: TGTGCCAGCAGCCAAGATAGGGCAGATGAGAACACTGAAGCTTTCTTT. This encodes CASSQDRADENTEAFF. This chain joins TRBV3-1 (or the pseudogene TRBV3-2) and TRBJ1-1, with D unresolved. The V gene lost 0 bases and the J gene lost 1 base, with 12 bases spanning the gap. The CDR3 extends over 16 amino acids. CDR1 LGHDT and CDR2 YNNKEL come from the germline V gene (reference sequence).

The genes are TRBV28 and TRBJ1-2; 7 positions match TRBD1. The length of the CDR3 is 15 residues. V shed 3 bases and J 4 bases; nucleotides not matched to a gene: 8. Germline-derived CDR1 and CDR2 are MDHEN and SYDVKM. CDR3 bases: TGTGCCAGCAGTTTTATAGACAGGGAAAGCTATGGCTACACCTTC. Translation gives CASSFIDRESYGYTF.

V and J are TRBV10-3 and TRBJ1-5; D possibly corresponds to TRBD1 (5 bases). Germline values: CDR1 ENHRY, CDR2 SYGVKD. The CDR3 consists of 15 residues. Trimming stripped 5 bases from V and 1 base from J, with 12 bases between. The CDR3 DNA sequence: TGTGCCATCAGTAGGGACTCCCCCAGCAATCAGCCCCAGCATTTT. Protein product: CAISRDSPSNQPQHF.

The V call is TRBV7-9, the J call TRBJ1-2; D is unresolved. CDR3 length: 14 amino acids. The V end lost 2 bases, the J end lost 4 bases, and 11 bases lay between the germline ends. CDR1 is SEHNR and CDR2 is FQNEAQ in the germline V gene (reference sequence). The CDR3 nucleotides read TGTGCCAGCAGCTTACTACAGTCAGCCTATGGCTACACCTTC. Residues: CASSLLQSAYGYTF. The full variable domain, with the rest looked up from reference TRBV7-9 and TRBJ1-2, is DTGVSQNPRHKITKRGQNVTFRCDPISEHNRLYWYRQTLGQGPEFLTYFQNEAQLEKSRLLSDRFSAERPKGSFSTLEIQRTEQGDSAMYLCASSLLQSAYGYTFGSGTRLTVV.

CDR3 nucleotide sequence: TGTGCCTGGAGTGTAGGTCCCAGTCATCCGCTCTACACCTTC. It is translated as CAWSVGPSHPLYTF. The chain carries TRBV30 and TRBJ1-2, with D uncertain. V lost 0 bases and J lost 10, with 18 bases in between. The CDR3 contains 14 residues. Germline-derived CDR1 and CDR2 are GTSNPN and SVGIG (reference sequence).

The CDR3, as DNA: TGTGCCAGCAGTATCAGGGATAATAGCAATCAGCCCCAGCATTTT. Protein product: CASSIRDNSNQPQHF. J is TRBJ1-5 and V is TRBV6-6; tentatively, D is TRBD1 (5 bases). V gave up 5 bases and J gave up 0 bases, with 11 bases separating them. CDR3 length equals 15 residues. Germline CDR1 reads MNHNY; CDR2 reads SVGAGI (reference sequence).

This sequence joins TRBV30 and TRBJ1-6, with a tentative D call TRBD1 (5 bases). This CDR3 contains 14 residues. Germline V gene lookup returns CDR1 GTSNPN and CDR2 SVGIG (reference sequence). V lost 0 bases and J 7 bases, leaving 10 bases between the germline ends. CDR3 DNA: TGTGCCTGGAGTGTGGGACTGGTAAATTCACCCCTCCACTTT. Translated: CAWSVGLVNSPLHF.

The CDR3 here is CSVEGSAGNTIYF. In nucleotides, the CDR3 is TGCAGCGTTGAAGGCTCTGCGGGAAACACCATATATTTT. This chain uses TRBV29-1 with TRBJ1-3; no reliable D call. The CDR3 totals 13 residues. Looked up from germline, CDR1 is SQVTM and CDR2 is ANQGSEA. V was trimmed by 1 base and J by 4 bases, leaving 8 bases between them.

This sequence joins TRBV7-9 and TRBJ1-4; 8 bases agree with TRBD1. This CDR3 region has 15 residues. Trimming at V came to 1 base and at J to 8 bases, leaving 6 bases not matched to a gene. Germline-derived CDR1 and CDR2 are SEHNR and FQNEAQ (reference sequence). CDR3 nucleotides: TGTGCCAGCAGCTTAGATGGGGACAGGTCCGAAAAACTGTTTTTT. Residues: CASSLDGDRSEKLFF.

The chain recombines TRBV2 with TRBJ1-2, with 8 bases matching TRBD1. V shed 6 bases and J 4 bases; nucleotides not matched to a gene: 7. The CDR3 consists of 14 residues. In germline, CDR1 is SNHLY, CDR2 FYNNEI. CDR3 amino acids: CASRDREPPYGYTF. CDR3 in DNA: TGTGCCAGCAGGGACAGGGAGCCCCCCTATGGCTACACCTTC. The entire variable domain, with the rest obtained from reference TRBV2 and TRBJ1-2, is as follows: EPEVTQTPSHQVTQMGQEVILRCVPISNHLYFYWYRQILGQKVEFLVSFYNNEISEKSEIFDDQFSVERPDGSNFTLKIRSTKLEDSAMYFCASRDREPPYGYTFGSGTRLTVV.

This chain links TRBV19 with TRBJ1-2; tentative D call: TRBD1 (6 bases). Per the germline V gene, CDR1 is LNHDA and CDR2 is SQIVND (reference sequence). V lost 6 bases, J lost 2 bases, and 25 bases lay in between. The CDR3 has 18 residues. CDR3 nucleotides: TGTGCCAGTAGAATTCACGGGCAGGGGACGACAGCGAACTATGGCTACACCTTC. Protein: CASRIHGQGTTANYGYTF.

The rearrangement joins TRBV4-1 to TRBJ2-5; 11 nucleotides align to TRBD2. The V and J ends lost 1 base and 5 bases, in that order; junction bases with no gene match: 15. CDR1 and CDR2 (germline): MGHRA, YSYEKL. The CDR3 loop spans 19 amino acids. CDR3 in DNA: TGCGCCAGCAGCCAAGTTCTAGCGGGGGGAACGGGGTGGTCCGAGACCCAGTACTTC. Residues: CASSQVLAGGTGWSETQYF.

V and J are TRBV6-2 or TRBV6-3 and TRBJ2-7; maybe TRBD1 (6 bases). The CDR3 is made up of 19 amino acids. Germline V lookup: CDR1 MNHEY, CDR2 SVGEGT. The V end lost 0 bases, the J end lost 4 bases, and 25 bases lay between the germline ends. In nucleotides, the CDR3 is TGTGCCAGCAGTTACTCGGACAGTGAAGTGGGACCTCGGAGTTACGAGCAGTACTTC. Its protein is CASSYSDSEVGPRSYEQYF.